These T cell receptor beta chains were read from a single sample in a study of blood T cell repertoires in COVID-19. Sequencing was performed with immunoSEQ multiplex PCR; in TCRdb, only in-frame clones are kept and a portion is missing. The sample yields approximately 97,000 clones, about 85% seen once. Sequenced: peripheral blood. Receptors were obtained from a man aged 55 to 70 with acute or convalescent COVID-19. The CDR3 runs from the conserved cysteine through the conserved F or W. Each record gives: V gene, D gene, J gene, CDR3 protein, CDR3 DNA. A D gene is named only where the DNA matches it firmly.

>TRBV2|TRBD2|TRBJ2-2
CASSDPLAGLSGELFF
TGTGCCAGCAGTGACCCCCTAGCGGGACTGTCCGGGGAGCTGTTTTTT
>TRBV11-2|NA|TRBJ2-6
CASSSTLTGANVLTF
TGTGCCAGCAGCTCAACATTAACTGGGGCCAACGTCCTGACTTTC
>TRBV14|NA|TRBJ1-3
CASSQDVGNTIYF
TGTGCCAGCAGCCAAGATGTAGGAAACACCATATATTTT
>TRBV4-3|NA|TRBJ2-1
CASSTDYRPYNEQFF
TGCGCCAGCAGCACCGACTATCGCCCCTACAATGAGCAGTTCTTC
>TRBV7-3|NA|TRBJ1-2
CASSLQGGPYTF
TGTGCCAGCAGCTTACAGGGCGGCCCCTACACCTTC
>TRBV18|NA|TRBJ1-4
CASSPPLRPEKLFF
TGTGCCAGCTCACCACCCCTCAGGCCCGAAAAACTGTTTTTT
>TRBV11-3|NA|TRBJ2-2
CASSRLRGPEGTGELFF
TGTGCCAGCAGTCGACTGAGGGGACCGGAGGGAACCGGGGAGCTGTTTTTT
>TRBV7-3|NA|TRBJ2-1
CASSLWPGNEQFF
TGTGCCAGCAGCTTATGGCCGGGGAATGAGCAGTTCTTC
>TRBV7-9|NA|TRBJ2-7
CASSLEPTGTLNYEQYF
TGTGCCAGCAGCTTAGAACCCACCGGGACATTAAACTACGAGCAGTACTTC
>TRBV7-2|TRBD2|TRBJ2-1
CASSLRDYLLNEQFF
TGTGCCAGCAGCCTCCGGGACTACCTACTCAATGAGCAGTTCTTC
>TRBV28|NA|TRBJ1-2
CASSPDTNNGYTF
TGTGCCAGCAGTCCTGACACCAATAATGGCTACACCTTC
>TRBV6-5|TRBD1|TRBJ1-2
CASSPGQGFYYGYTF
TGTGCCAGCAGTCCGGGACAGGGTTTTTATTATGGCTACACCTTC